This record concerns one TCR beta chain sequence. Specified time point: baseline pretreatment blood. This sample's treatment: 15 Gy SBRT to primary tumor, nephrectomy 4 weeks later. This sample stems from a study of radiation and T cells in renal cell carcinoma. Germline V gene lookup returns CDR1 MNHEY and CDR2 SVGAGI. The CDR3 has 15 amino acids. V shed 2 bases and J 6 bases; nucleotides not matched to a gene: 6. TCRdb's table, derived via immunoSEQ multiplex PCR, lists solely in-frame clones and lacks some. The sample shows 50,000 to 75,000 clones, around 78% of them seen only once. This clonotype originated in a man in his fifties or sixties with renal cell carcinoma. This specimen consisted of blood, obtained from a patient whose treatment included radiotherapy and nephrectomy. V usage is TRBV6-5 and J usage is TRBJ1-4; 7 bases are a match to TRBD1. The CDR3 spells CASSYATGDDEKLFF. The CDR3 bases are TGTGCCAGCAGTTACGCTACAGGGGATGATGAAAAACTGTTTTTT.